This TCR beta chain was recorded in a study of T-cell memory formation after mild COVID-19. As concerns this clonotype: The junction shows a germline mismatch at one end, possibly a read error.

CDR1 and CDR2 from the germline V gene are KGHSH and LQKENI. This CDR3 spans 15 amino acids. TCRalpha and TCRbeta libraries used 5'RACE with constant-segment primers and UMIs. TCRdb re-called the 5' RACE reads through MiXCR, storing one row per CDR3 protein. The sample includes about 82,000 distinct CDR3 sequences, over 12% of them seen just once. This rearrangement joins TRBV18 to TRBJ1-1, with 8 bases lining up with TRBD1. The sample was PBMCs or a T cell subset sorted from them (not recorded which). The receptor was isolated from a man aged 18 to 30 who had mild COVID-19 (a few samples of this study predate the infection). Cell type and time point are not known. The CDR3 here is CASSPGQGSNTEVFF. In DNA, the CDR3 is TGTGCCAGCTCACCAGGACAGGGCTCGAACACTGAAGTTTTCTTT.